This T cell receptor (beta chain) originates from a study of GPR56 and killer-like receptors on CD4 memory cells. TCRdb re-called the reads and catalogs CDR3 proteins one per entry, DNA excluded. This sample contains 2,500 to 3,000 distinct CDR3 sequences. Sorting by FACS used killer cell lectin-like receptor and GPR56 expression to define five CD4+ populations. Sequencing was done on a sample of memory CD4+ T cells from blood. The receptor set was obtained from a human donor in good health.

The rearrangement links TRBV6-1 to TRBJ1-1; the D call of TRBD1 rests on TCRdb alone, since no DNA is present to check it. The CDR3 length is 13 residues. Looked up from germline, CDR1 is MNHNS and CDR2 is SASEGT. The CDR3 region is CASRERGGTEAFF.